This T cell receptor beta chain stems from a study of T cells in Graves' hyperthyroidism and ophthalmopathy. This clonotype was seen a handful of times. Its antigen is as yet unknown. Each person with ophthalmopathy scored at least 3 on the Clinical Activity Score, reached NOSPECS grade 4 or higher, and had been ill under 3 months. Uncontrolled infection, other autoimmune disease, pregnancy or lactation led to exclusion. General study results and limits: Blood samples included most of the expanded thyroid clonotypes exceeding 0.001.

The V and J ends lost 4 bases and 4 bases respectively, with 6 bases between them. In germline, CDR1 is SGDLS, CDR2 YYNGEE. This CDR3 region has 11 residues. Amplified TCR beta CDR3 regions came from RNA transcripts. The primer set for the first-round RT-PCR of the TCR CDR3 was HTBI. TCRdb reprocessed the multiplex PCR reads via MiXCR and lists one record per CDR3 protein. Counted here are hundreds of thousands of distinct CDR3 sequences, less than 25% occurring once; the ten biggest clones make up about 34%. The clonotype originates from a man aged 25 to 45 with Graves' ophthalmopathy. The chain has TRBV9 and TRBJ2-7; no clear D gene. The sample consisted of blood. The CDR3 DNA reads TGTGCCAGCAGCACTATTTACGAGCAGTACTTC. Its translation: CASSTIYEQYF. Based on the CDR3 plus reference TRBV9 and TRBJ2-7, the full variable domain is DSGVTQTPKHLITATGQRVTLRCSPRSGDLSVYWYQQSLDQGLQFLIQYYNGEERAKGNILERFSAQQFPDLHSELNLSSLELGDSALYFCASSTIYEQYFGPGTRLTVT.